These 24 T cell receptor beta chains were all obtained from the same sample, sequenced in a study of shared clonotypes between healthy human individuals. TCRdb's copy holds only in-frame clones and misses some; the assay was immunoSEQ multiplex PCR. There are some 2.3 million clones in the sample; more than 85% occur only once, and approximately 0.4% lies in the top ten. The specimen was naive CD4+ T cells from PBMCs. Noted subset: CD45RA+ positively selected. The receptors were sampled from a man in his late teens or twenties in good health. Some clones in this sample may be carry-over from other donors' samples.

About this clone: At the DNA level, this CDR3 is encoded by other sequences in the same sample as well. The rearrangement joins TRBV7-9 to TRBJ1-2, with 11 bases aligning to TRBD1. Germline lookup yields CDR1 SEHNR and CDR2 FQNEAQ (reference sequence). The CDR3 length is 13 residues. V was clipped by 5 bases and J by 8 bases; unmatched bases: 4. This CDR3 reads CASSLGTGGGYTF. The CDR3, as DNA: TGTGCCAGCAGCCTCGGGACAGGGGGAGGCTACACCTTC.

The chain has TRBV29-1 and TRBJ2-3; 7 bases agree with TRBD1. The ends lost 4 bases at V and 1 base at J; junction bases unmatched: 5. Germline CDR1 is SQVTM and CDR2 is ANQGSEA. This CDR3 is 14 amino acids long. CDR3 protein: CSVVRGQGTDTQYF. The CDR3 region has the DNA TGCAGCGTTGTGAGGGGGCAGGGCACAGATACGCAGTATTTT.

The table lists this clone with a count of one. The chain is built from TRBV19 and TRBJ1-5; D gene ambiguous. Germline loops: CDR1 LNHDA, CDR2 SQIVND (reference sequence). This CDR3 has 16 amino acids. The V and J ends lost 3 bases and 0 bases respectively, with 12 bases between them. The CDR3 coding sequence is TGTGCCAGTAGTATGTCAGGAGCTTATAGCAATCAGCCCCAGCATTTT. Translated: CASSMSGAYSNQPQHF.

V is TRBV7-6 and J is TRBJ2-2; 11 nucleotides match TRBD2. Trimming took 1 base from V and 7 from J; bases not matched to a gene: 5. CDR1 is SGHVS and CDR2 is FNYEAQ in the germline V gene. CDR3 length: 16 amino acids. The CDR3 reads CASSLVTSGRVGELFF. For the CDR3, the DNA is TGTGCCAGCAGCTTAGTTACTAGCGGGAGAGTCGGGGAGCTGTTTTTT.

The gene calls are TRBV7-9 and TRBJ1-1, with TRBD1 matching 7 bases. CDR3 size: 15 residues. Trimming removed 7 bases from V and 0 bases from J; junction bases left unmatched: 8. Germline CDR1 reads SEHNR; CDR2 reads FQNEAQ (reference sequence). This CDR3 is CASKGRGDMNTEAFF. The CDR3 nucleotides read TGTGCCAGCAAGGGCAGGGGGGACATGAACACTGAAGCTTTCTTT.

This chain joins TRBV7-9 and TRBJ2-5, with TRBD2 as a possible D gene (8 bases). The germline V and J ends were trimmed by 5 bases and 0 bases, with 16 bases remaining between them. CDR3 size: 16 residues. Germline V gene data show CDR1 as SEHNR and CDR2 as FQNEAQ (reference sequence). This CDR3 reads CASSRGGQPYQETQYF. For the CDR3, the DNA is TGTGCCAGCAGCCGGGGGGGACAGCCGTACCAAGAGACCCAGTACTTC. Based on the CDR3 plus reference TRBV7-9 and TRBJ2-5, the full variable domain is DTGVSQNPRHKITKRGQNVTFRCDPISEHNRLYWYRQTLGQGPEFLTYFQNEAQLEKSRLLSDRFSAERPKGSFSTLEIQRTEQGDSAMYLCASSRGGQPYQETQYFGPGTRLLVL.

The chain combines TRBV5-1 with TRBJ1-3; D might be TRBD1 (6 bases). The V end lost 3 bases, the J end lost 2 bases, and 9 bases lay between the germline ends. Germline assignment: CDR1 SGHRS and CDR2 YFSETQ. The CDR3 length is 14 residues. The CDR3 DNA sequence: TGCGCCAGCAGCTCACAGGGTGCTGGAAACACCATATATTTT. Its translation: CASSSQGAGNTIYF.

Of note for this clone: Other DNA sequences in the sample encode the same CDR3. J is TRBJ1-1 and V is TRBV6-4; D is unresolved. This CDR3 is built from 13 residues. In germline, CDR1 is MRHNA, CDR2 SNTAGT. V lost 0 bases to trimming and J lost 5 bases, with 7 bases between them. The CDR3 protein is CASSDSGSTEAFF. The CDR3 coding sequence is TGTGCCAGCAGTGACTCGGGCAGTACTGAAGCTTTCTTT.

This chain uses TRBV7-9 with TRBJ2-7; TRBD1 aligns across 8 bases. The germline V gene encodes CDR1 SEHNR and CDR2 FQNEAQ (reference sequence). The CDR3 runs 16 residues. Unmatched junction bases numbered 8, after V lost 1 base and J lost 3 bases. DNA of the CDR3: TGTGCCAGCAGCTTAGGGGCAGGGGGCGTGATCTACGAGCAGTACTTC. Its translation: CASSLGAGGVIYEQYF.

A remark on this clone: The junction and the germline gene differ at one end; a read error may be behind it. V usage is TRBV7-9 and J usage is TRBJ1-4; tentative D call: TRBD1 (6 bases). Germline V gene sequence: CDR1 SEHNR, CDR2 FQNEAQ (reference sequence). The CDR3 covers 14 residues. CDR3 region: CASSLLGAGEKLLF. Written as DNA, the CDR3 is TGTGCCAGCAGCTTATTGGGGGCAGGTGAAAAACTGCTTTTT.

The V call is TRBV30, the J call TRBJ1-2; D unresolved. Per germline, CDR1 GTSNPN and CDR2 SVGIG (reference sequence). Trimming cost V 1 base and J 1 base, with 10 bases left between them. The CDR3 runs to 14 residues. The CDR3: CAWSASGGNYGYTF. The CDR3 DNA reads TGTGCCTGGAGTGCCTCGGGAGGTAACTATGGCTACACCTTC.

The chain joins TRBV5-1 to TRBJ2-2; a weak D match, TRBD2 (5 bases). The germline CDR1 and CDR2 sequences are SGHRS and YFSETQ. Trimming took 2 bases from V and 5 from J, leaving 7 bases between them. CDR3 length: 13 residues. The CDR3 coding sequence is TGCGCCAGCAGCTTCGGGGAGACCGGGGAGCTGTTTTTT. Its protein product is CASSFGETGELFF.

Written as DNA, the CDR3 is TGTGCCAGCAGCCCGACACGAACCTACAATGAGCAGTTCTTC. This codes for CASSPTRTYNEQFF. This chain uses TRBV6-6 with TRBJ2-1; no clear D gene. Trimming cost V 6 bases and J 2 bases, with 11 bases left between them. The CDR3 consists of 14 residues. The V gene's germline CDR1 is MNHNY and CDR2 SVGAGI (reference sequence).

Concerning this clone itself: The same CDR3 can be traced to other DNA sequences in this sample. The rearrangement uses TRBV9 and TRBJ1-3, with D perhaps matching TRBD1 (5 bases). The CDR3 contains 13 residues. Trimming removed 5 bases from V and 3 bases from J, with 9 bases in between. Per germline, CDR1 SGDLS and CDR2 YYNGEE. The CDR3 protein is CASSVQVGNTIYF. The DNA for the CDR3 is TGTGCCAGCAGTGTACAGGTTGGAAACACCATATATTTT.

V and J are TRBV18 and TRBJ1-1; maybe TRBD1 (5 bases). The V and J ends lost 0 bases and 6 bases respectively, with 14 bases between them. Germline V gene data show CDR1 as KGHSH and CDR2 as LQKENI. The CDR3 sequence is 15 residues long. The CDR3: CASSPPSRQGSEAFF. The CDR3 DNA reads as TGTGCCAGCTCACCACCTAGTCGTCAGGGCTCTGAAGCTTTCTTT.

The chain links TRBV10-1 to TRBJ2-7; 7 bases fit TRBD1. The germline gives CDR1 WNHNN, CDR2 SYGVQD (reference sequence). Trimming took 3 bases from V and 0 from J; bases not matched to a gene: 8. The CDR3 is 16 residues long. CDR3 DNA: TGCGCCAGCAGTGAATCCGGACAGGAAAGCTCCTACGAGCAGTACTTC. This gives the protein CASSESGQESSYEQYF.

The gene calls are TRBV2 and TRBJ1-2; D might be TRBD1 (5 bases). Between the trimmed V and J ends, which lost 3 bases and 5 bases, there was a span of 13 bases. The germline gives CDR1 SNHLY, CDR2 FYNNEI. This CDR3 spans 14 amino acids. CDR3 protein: CASSEGTPMYGYTF. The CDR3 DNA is TGTGCCAGCAGTGAGGGGACTCCAATGTATGGCTACACCTTC.

The CDR3 sequence: CASSLHGSTSYEQYF. CDR3 nucleotide sequence: TGTGCCAGCAGTTTACACGGGTCTACTTCCTACGAGCAGTACTTC. This chain uses TRBV28 with TRBJ2-7; D unresolved. The V end lost 2 bases, the J end lost 1 base, and 12 bases lay between the germline ends. The length of the CDR3 is 15 residues. Germline V CDR1 and CDR2: MDHEN, SYDVKM.

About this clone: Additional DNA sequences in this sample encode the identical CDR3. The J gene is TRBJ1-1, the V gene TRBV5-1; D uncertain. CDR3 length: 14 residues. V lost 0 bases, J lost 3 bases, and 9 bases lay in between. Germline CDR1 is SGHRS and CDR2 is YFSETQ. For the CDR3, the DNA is TGCGCCAGCAGCTTGGCCCGTGGGTACACTGAAGCTTTCTTT. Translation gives CASSLARGYTEAFF.

The DNA of the CDR3 is TGTGCCAGCAGTGTGGCTGGGGCGCTCGTAAACATTCAGTACTTC. Amino acid sequence: CASSVAGALVNIQYF. The chain recombines TRBV28 with TRBJ2-4; possibly TRBD1 for D (5 bases). Trimming took 5 bases from V and 6 from J, leaving 17 bases between them. Germline lookup yields CDR1 MDHEN and CDR2 SYDVKM. This CDR3 comprises 15 residues.

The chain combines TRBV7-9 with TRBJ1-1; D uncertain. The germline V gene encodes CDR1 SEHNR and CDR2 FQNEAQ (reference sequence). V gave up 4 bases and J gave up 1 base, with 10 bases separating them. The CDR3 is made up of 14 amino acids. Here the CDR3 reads CASSSDLSNTEAFF. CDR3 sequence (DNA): TGTGCCAGCAGCTCGGACCTCTCGAACACTGAAGCTTTCTTT.

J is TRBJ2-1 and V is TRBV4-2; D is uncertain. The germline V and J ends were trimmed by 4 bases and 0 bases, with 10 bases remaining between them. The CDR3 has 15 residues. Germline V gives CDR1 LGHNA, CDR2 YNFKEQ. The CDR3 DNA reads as TGTGCCAGCAGCCGGGATATTAGCTCCTACAATGAGCAGTTCTTC. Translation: CASSRDISSYNEQFF.

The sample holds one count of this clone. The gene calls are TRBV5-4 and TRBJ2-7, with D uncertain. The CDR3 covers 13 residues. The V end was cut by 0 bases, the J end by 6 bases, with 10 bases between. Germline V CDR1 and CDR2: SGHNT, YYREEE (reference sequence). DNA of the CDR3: TGTGCCAGCAGCTTGGATTCTCGAACCGAGCAGTACTTC. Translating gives CASSLDSRTEQYF.

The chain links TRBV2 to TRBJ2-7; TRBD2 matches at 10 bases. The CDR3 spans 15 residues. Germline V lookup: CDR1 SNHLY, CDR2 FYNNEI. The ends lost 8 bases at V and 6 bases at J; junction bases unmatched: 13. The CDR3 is CASAREAGGLGEQYF. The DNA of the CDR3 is TGTGCCAGCGCCCGGGAAGCGGGAGGGCTGGGCGAGCAGTACTTC.